The clone carrying this T cell receptor (beta chain) was recorded once. Separate semi-nested PCRs amplified TCRalpha and TCRbeta libraries using constant-region reverse primers in TRAC or TRBC. cDNA synthesis used roughly 3.5 to 550 ng of total RNA. TCRdb re-analysed the 5' RACE reads in MiXCR, keeping a single row per CDR3 protein. Of approximately 5,100 distinct CDR3 sequences listed, about 32% are singletons. V was clipped by 4 bases and J by 3 bases; unmatched bases: 4. Looked up from germline, CDR1 is LNHDA and CDR2 is SQIVND (reference sequence). The CDR3 totals 14 residues. The data belong to a study of T cells generated in artificial thymic organoids.

Sequenced input: naive CD8+ T cells from blood. Subset reported: CD3+TCRalphabeta+CD8SP T cells; for blood, CD45RO-CCR7+ naive CD8+ T cells. The rearrangement joins TRBV19 to TRBJ2-3; TRBD2 aligns across 7 bases. The receptor comes from a human donor who gave cord blood stem cells for thymic organoid culture, a cardiac surgery patient who gave postnatal thymus, or a blood donor (not recorded which). CDR3 in amino acids: CASSTGTMTDTQYF. The DNA for the CDR3 is TGTGCCAGTAGTACCGGGACTATGACAGATACGCAGTATTTT.